This T cell receptor beta chain derives from a study of identifying expanded T cells in peripheral blood. The table came from immunoSEQ multiplex PCR; TCRdb's copy has only in-frame clones and leaves some out. The profile shows 100,000 or so clones, about 91% of them singletons. On this clone: Its antigen is unknown.

Study-wide results and caveats: About 1.2 clones differed between technical replicates, versus about 17 and 20 over time.

The V segment lost 7 bases and the J segment 0 bases; nucleotides outside the gene matches: 9. Looked up from germline, CDR1 is MNHEY and CDR2 is SVGAGI. The CDR3 has 15 residues. Collection occurred without any documented infections or immune events in donors. V and J are TRBV6-5 and TRBJ2-7, with 7 bases fitting TRBD1. The sequence was collected from a person between 18 and 75 years old in good health. The sequenced sample was blood. Here the CDR3 reads CASNSGDSSSYEQYF. CDR3 nucleotides: TGTGCCAGCAACTCAGGGGACAGTAGCTCCTACGAGCAGTACTTC.